The 21 T cell receptor beta chains listed next were all sequenced from one sample in a study of CD8 T cells in Susac syndrome. It was with random hexamers that roughly 0.5 to 1 ug RNA was reverse transcribed. TCRdb processed the immunoSEQ multiplex PCR reads anew with MiXCR; each CDR3 protein has one entry. The sample consists of 250,000 to 350,000 distinct CDR3 sequences, around 84% of them appearing once. The sample taken for sequencing was CD8+ T cells from PBMCs. The receptors were gathered from a human donor with multiple sclerosis.

This chain uses TRBV15 with TRBJ2-5; weak D call: TRBD2 (6 bases). The CDR3 covers 15 residues. V was cut by 0 bases and J by 4 bases, with 12 bases left in between. Per the germline V gene, CDR1 is LNHNV and CDR2 is YYDKDF (reference sequence). The CDR3 sequence is CATSRDRGLIETQYF. The DNA for the CDR3 is TGTGCCACCAGCAGAGATCGGGGACTGATAGAGACCCAGTACTTC.

CDR3 sequence: CASSWGTVTDTQYF. The CDR3 DNA reads as TGTGCCAGCAGTTGGGGGACAGTCACAGATACGCAGTATTTT. The chain couples TRBV27 to TRBJ2-3, with 7 bases that match TRBD1. Germline V gene sequence: CDR1 MNHEY, CDR2 SMNVEV (reference sequence). This CDR3 spans 14 amino acids. The ends lost 4 bases at V and 2 bases at J; junction bases unmatched: 3.

The gene calls are TRBV27 and TRBJ2-5; 13 nucleotides match TRBD2. This CDR3 has 17 residues. The trim removed 2 bases at V and 4 bases at J, leaving 7 bases unmatched. The germline CDR1 and CDR2 sequences are MNHEY and SMNVEV (reference sequence). In DNA, the CDR3 is TGTGCCAGCAGTTTAATACTAGCGGGAGGGCCAGGAGAGACCCAGTACTTC. Protein: CASSLILAGGPGETQYF.

This clonotype appeared a single time. The chain uses TRBV28 and TRBJ2-3, with no clear D. This CDR3 is built from 14 residues. Looked up from germline, CDR1 is MDHEN and CDR2 is SYDVKM. V was pared by 3 bases and J by 3 bases, with 10 bases between. DNA of the CDR3: TGTGCCAGCAGTTTGGGGTGGGTTACAGATACGCAGTATTTT. Residues: CASSLGWVTDTQYF.

This clonotype was seen a handful of times. The V and J genes are TRBV7-9 and TRBJ2-1, with unresolved D. Germline V gene sequence: CDR1 SEHNR, CDR2 FQNEAQ (reference sequence). Between the trimmed V and J ends, which lost 5 bases and 3 bases, there was a span of 8 bases. The CDR3 length is 13 residues. CDR3 in DNA: TGTGCCAGCAGCCCCCCACACTACAATGAGCAGTTCTTC. Its translation: CASSPPHYNEQFF. Supplemented by reference TRBV7-9 and TRBJ2-1, the full variable domain reads DTGVSQNPRHKITKRGQNVTFRCDPISEHNRLYWYRQTLGQGPEFLTYFQNEAQLEKSRLLSDRFSAERPKGSFSTLEIQRTEQGDSAMYLCASSPPHYNEQFFGPGTRLTVL.

The CDR3 sequence is CASSQVASGSLNEQFF. The DNA of the CDR3 is TGTGCCAGCAGCCAAGTAGCTAGCGGGAGCTTAAATGAGCAGTTCTTC. The J gene is TRBJ2-1, the V gene TRBV3-1, with TRBD2 matching over 10 bases. Germline CDR1 LGHDT, CDR2 YNNKEL (reference sequence). The junction had 7 bases not matched to a gene; V was cut back by 1 base and J by 7 bases. There are 16 residues in the CDR3.

The rearrangement joins TRBV20-1 to TRBJ2-1, with D possibly being TRBD2 (5 bases). Between the trimmed V and J ends, which lost 4 bases and 5 bases, there was a span of 6 bases. The CDR3 runs 11 residues. Germline V gene lookup returns CDR1 DFQATT and CDR2 SNEGSKA (reference sequence). CDR3 sequence: CSATADNEQFF. Here the CDR3 DNA reads TGCAGTGCTACAGCGGACAATGAGCAGTTCTTC.

The chain couples TRBV19 to TRBJ1-1; D unresolved. CDR3 length: 13 residues. Germline V gene sequence: CDR1 LNHDA, CDR2 SQIVND (reference sequence). V was pared by 1 base and J by 6 bases, with 9 bases between. This CDR3 reads CASSIGGSAEAFF. The CDR3 nucleotides are TGTGCCAGTAGTATAGGAGGGTCCGCTGAAGCTTTCTTT.

This chain links TRBV5-1 with TRBJ2-7, with 7 bases aligning to TRBD2. Germline CDR1 and CDR2: SGHRS and YFSETQ. CDR3 length equals 14 residues. J gave up 0 bases and V 4 bases, and 4 bases lay outside the gene matches. The CDR3 coding sequence is TGCGCCAGCAGCCCTTCTAGCGGCTCCTACGAGCAGTACTTC. It specifies CASSPSSGSYEQYF.

The rearrangement joins TRBV24-1 to TRBJ1-2; no clear D gene. Trimming pared 1 base from V and 2 bases from J, leaving 7 bases between. The length of the CDR3 is 14 residues. Germline-derived CDR1 and CDR2 are KGHDR and SFDVKD. This CDR3 reads CATSDFLRNYGYTF. For the CDR3, the DNA is TGTGCCACCAGTGATTTTTTGCGGAACTATGGCTACACCTTC.

This clonotype has a handful of counts. The CDR3 DNA is TGTGCCAGCAGCCCGGGGGGGATCTACAATGAGCAGTTCTTC. Protein sequence: CASSPGGIYNEQFF. This chain links TRBV12-3 or TRBV12-4 with TRBJ2-1, with TRBD2 matching over 8 bases. The CDR3 is made up of 14 amino acids. The V gene end was trimmed by 6 bases and the J gene end by 3 bases; junction bases not matched to a gene: 4.

The chain employs TRBV12-3 or TRBV12-4 and TRBJ2-7, with 7 nucleotides matching TRBD2. CDR3 length: 14 amino acids. The ends lost 3 bases at V and 0 bases at J; junction bases unmatched: 2. The CDR3 region is CASSLREGSYEQYF. Written as DNA, the CDR3 is TGTGCCAGCAGTTTGAGGGAGGGCTCCTACGAGCAGTACTTC.

The J gene is TRBJ2-3, the V gene TRBV3-1; D remains unclear. The CDR3 length is 16 residues. CDR1 is LGHDT, CDR2 YNNKEL, per germline (reference sequence). Trimming left V 5 bases short and J 3 bases short, with 18 bases between. The CDR3 spells CASSSRLRAETDTQYF. Written as DNA, the CDR3 is TGTGCCAGCAGCTCCAGACTCCGAGCTGAGACAGATACGCAGTATTTT.

This clonotype was counted only a few times. V gene TRBV28 combines with J gene TRBJ2-7, with 10 bases fitting TRBD2. CDR3 length: 16 residues. Losses at the gene ends were 6 bases for V and 6 bases for J; bases not matched to a gene: 14. Germline values: CDR1 MDHEN, CDR2 SYDVKM. This chain's CDR3 is CASSPSSGRGKLEQYF. CDR3 DNA: TGTGCCAGCAGCCCCTCTAGCGGGAGAGGGAAGCTCGAGCAGTACTTC.

V gene TRBV12-3 or TRBV12-4 combines with J gene TRBJ2-7; 9 positions agree with TRBD2. CDR3 size: 13 residues. The V and J ends lost 6 bases and 7 bases, in that order; junction bases with no gene match: 7. The CDR3 nucleotides are TGTGCCAGCAGGACCGGACTAGCGAGGGAGCAGTACTTC. Its protein product is CASRTGLAREQYF.

CDR3 nucleotide sequence: TGTGCCAGCAGCGGAATTGGCTACACCTTC. Protein product: CASSGIGYTF. J is TRBJ1-2 and V is TRBV9; D call uncertain. Trimming removed 3 bases from V and 7 bases from J, with 4 bases in between. In germline, CDR1 is SGDLS, CDR2 YYNGEE. The CDR3 is 10 amino acids. Based on the CDR3 plus reference TRBV9 and TRBJ1-2, the full variable domain is DSGVTQTPKHLITATGQRVTLRCSPRSGDLSVYWYQQSLDQGLQFLIQYYNGEERAKGNILERFSAQQFPDLHSELNLSSLELGDSALYFCASSGIGYTFGSGTRLTVV.

This clonotype was recorded a few times. The chain uses TRBV4-1 and TRBJ2-7; 10 bases are a match to TRBD2. Trimming took 3 bases from V and 0 from J; bases not matched to a gene: 5. CDR1 is MGHRA and CDR2 is YSYEKL in the germline V gene. This CDR3 comprises 16 residues. The CDR3, as DNA: TGCGCCAGCAGCCACCCTGGACTAGCGGCCTCCTACGAGCAGTACTTC. It specifies CASSHPGLAASYEQYF.

The chain combines TRBV13 with TRBJ1-1; the D gene is possibly TRBD1 (6 bases). The CDR3 consists of 14 residues. V lost 4 bases, J lost 3 bases, and 12 bases lay in between. Germline V gene data show CDR1 as PRHDT and CDR2 as FYEKMQ (reference sequence). CDR3 DNA sequence: TGTGCCAGCAGCTCGGGGCCAGGGGACACTGAAGCTTTCTTT. It translates to CASSSGPGDTEAFF.

CDR3 protein: CASSLPGLAGSDTQYF. The DNA of the CDR3 is TGTGCCAGCAGTTTACCCGGTCTAGCGGGATCAGATACGCAGTATTTT. The chain joins TRBV28 to TRBJ2-3, with 9 bases matching TRBD2. The CDR3 totals 16 residues. J lost 4 bases, V lost 2 bases, and 7 bases had no gene match. The germline V gene has CDR1 MDHEN and CDR2 SYDVKM. Using reference TRBV28 and TRBJ2-3 for the parts outside the CDR3, the full variable domain is DVKVTQSSRYLVKRTGEKVFLECVQDMDHENMFWYRQDPGLGLRLIYFSYDVKMKEKGDIPEGYSVSREKKERFSLILESASTNQTSMYLCASSLPGLAGSDTQYFGPGTRLTVL.

The chain couples TRBV6-7 to TRBJ2-1, with D tentatively TRBD1 or TRBD2 (5 bases each). TRBV6-7 is flagged as an ORF with uncertain function. The V end was cut by 2 bases, the J end by 10 bases, with 15 bases between. The CDR3 spans 14 residues. The CDR3 region has the DNA TGTGCCAGCAGTTACCCTGGGACGTTAAGCGAGCAGTTCTTC. Amino acid sequence: CASSYPGTLSEQFF.

This clonotype turned up a few times. The chain couples TRBV6-5 to TRBJ2-7; D is undetermined. From germline, CDR1 is MNHEY and CDR2 SVGAGI. Trimming left V 2 bases short and J 2 bases short, with 4 bases between. The CDR3 is 12 residues long. Here the CDR3 DNA reads TGTGCCAGCAGTTACGGTCCCTACGAGCAGTACTTC. Residues: CASSYGPYEQYF.